This TCR beta chain was recorded in a study of blood T cell repertoires in COVID-19. As for the study in general: Whether acute or convalescent, the COVID-19 samples came from the United States, Italy and Spain. Sample material is recorded as cDNA or gDNA derived from T cells, B-cell-depleted T cells, or PBMCs.

Authors' analysis steps: Quantification of nucleated cells was approximated via reference gene primer amplification. The protocol was immunoSEQ multiplex PCR, while the TCRdb copy is restricted to in-frame clones and leaves out a portion. That table supplies the V and J calls and clone size; D and trimming were determined from the DNA. The sample carries some 99,000 clones, more than 70% recorded once. Germline V gene data show CDR1 as SNHLY and CDR2 as FYNNEI. Trimming removed 7 bases from V and 0 bases from J; junction bases left unmatched: 6. This CDR3 region has 15 residues. The sample holds one count of this clone.

The origin of this receptor is a woman aged 60-70 years in a cohort sampled during active or convalescent COVID-19. The V and J genes are TRBV2 and TRBJ2-1; 7 nucleotides agree with TRBD1. Sequenced input: peripheral blood. CDR3 in amino acids: CASNGQAGSYNEQFF. The CDR3 DNA reads TGTGCCAGCAACGGACAGGCCGGCTCCTACAATGAGCAGTTCTTC. The variable domain in full, with the rest retrieved from reference TRBV2 and TRBJ2-1, is EPEVTQTPSHQVTQMGQEVILRCVPISNHLYFYWYRQILGQKVEFLVSFYNNEISEKSEIFDDQFSVERPDGSNFTLKIRSTKLEDSAMYFCASNGQAGSYNEQFFGPGTRLTVL.